This T cell receptor beta chain was identified during a study of response to subunit inactivated influenza vaccine. The CDR3 sequence is 12 residues long. Germline lookup yields CDR1 DFQATT and CDR2 SNEGSKA (reference sequence). V lost 3 bases and J lost 11, with 16 bases in between. MiXCR was run by TCRdb on the RT-PCR reads, yielding one entry per CDR3 protein. The sample contains around 480,000 distinct CDR3 sequences, 16% of which appear only once. The receptor's source is a man between 50 and 70 years old who received an inactivated influenza vaccine. Specimen: CD4+ T cells sorted from PBMCs, collected less than 30 months after vaccination. This chain connects TRBV20-1 to TRBJ1-1, with D possibly matching TRBD1 (5 bases). The CDR3 nucleotides are TGCAGTGCTAGTCGGAGGATCGAGGGGGCTTTCTTT. Protein product: CSASRRIEGAFF.